Detailed here is one T cell receptor (beta chain). CDR3 length: 20 residues. The V segment lost 0 bases and the J segment 2 bases; nucleotides outside the gene matches: 17. Germline CDR1 is MGHRA and CDR2 is YSYEKL. The data were obtained in a study of cytomegalovirus exposure and HLA in healthy donors. At the level of the study: The Caucasian-associated ancestry cluster contained roughly four fifths of the roughly 390 genotyped donors.

The PCR made use of 60 Vbeta and 13 Jbeta primers. The protocol was immunoSEQ multiplex PCR, while the TCRdb copy is restricted to in-frame clones and leaves out a portion. This listing includes approximately 76,000 clones. The TCR originated in a young man in good health and CMV-seropositive. Specimen: PBMCs. The chain is built from TRBV4-1 and TRBJ2-3, with 7 positions matching TRBD2. As DNA, the CDR3 is TGCGCCAGCAGCCAAGAGGGAGGGTCCCTTCGCTCACGGAACACAGATACGCAGTATTTT. Translation: CASSQEGGSLRSRNTDTQYF.